The TCR beta chain described here comes from a study of vaccination effects on CD4 cells after COVID-19. Findings and limits, study-wide: Nearly all vaccine-induced clones in healthy recipients recognized only SARS-CoV-2. Late post-vaccination, clones induced by infection and those induced by vaccine underwent marked clonal contraction.

This CDR3 region has 16 residues. Germline assignment: CDR1 MNHEY and CDR2 SVGAGI. V shed 2 bases, J shed 4 bases, and the junction held 9 bases outside the gene matches. ViraFEST expansion of antigen-specific CD4+ T cells with viral peptide pools preceded sequencing. CD4+ T cell isolation took place after approximately 11 days of culture. Each participant was administered two doses of either the BNT162b2 or the mRNA-1273 vaccine. Peptides at 10 ug/ml and IL-2 at 9 to 10 IU/ml were added to approximately 2 million PBMC per well. Only in-frame clones appear in the TCRdb table, and some are missing; sequencing was by immunoSEQ multiplex PCR. The sample holds about 24,000 clones, roughly 76% seen once. Comments on this clone: Its matching antigen is unknown.

The J gene is TRBJ2-5, the V gene TRBV6-5; TRBD1 matches at 8 bases. Sequencing was performed on CD4+ T cells from PBMCs cultured with SARS-CoV-2 spike peptides, taken after COVID-19 vaccination. This clonotype was sampled from a human donor who received a COVID-19 vaccine. Some clones in this sample may be carry-over from other donors' samples. The CDR3 DNA is TGTGCCAGCAGTTACATTTCCAGGGGGCAGGGAGAGACCCAGTACTTC. Its translation is CASSYISRGQGETQYF.